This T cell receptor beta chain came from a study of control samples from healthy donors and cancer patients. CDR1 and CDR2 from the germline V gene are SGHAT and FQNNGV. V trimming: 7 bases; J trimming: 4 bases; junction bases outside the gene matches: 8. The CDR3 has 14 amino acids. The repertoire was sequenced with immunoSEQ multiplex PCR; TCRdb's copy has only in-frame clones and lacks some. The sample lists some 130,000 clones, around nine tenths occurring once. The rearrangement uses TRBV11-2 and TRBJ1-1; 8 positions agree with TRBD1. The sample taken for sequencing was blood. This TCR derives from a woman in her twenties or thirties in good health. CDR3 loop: CASNLQGVATEAFF. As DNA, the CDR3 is TGTGCCAGCAACCTACAGGGGGTGGCCACTGAAGCTTTCTTT.